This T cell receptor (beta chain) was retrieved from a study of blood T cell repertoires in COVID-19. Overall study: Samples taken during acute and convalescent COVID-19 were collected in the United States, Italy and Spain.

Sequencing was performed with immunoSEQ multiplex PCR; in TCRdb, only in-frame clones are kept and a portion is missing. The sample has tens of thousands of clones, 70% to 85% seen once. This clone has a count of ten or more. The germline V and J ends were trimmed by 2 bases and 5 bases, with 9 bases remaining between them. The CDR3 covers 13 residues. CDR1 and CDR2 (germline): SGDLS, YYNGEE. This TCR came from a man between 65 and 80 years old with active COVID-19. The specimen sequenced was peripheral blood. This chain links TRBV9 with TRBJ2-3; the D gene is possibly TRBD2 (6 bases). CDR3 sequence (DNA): TGTGCCAGCAGCGTCCAAGCGGGAGATACGCAGTATTTT. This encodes CASSVQAGDTQYF.